Each of the 17 T cell receptor beta chains below was sequenced from the same sample in a study of tumor and adjacent non-tumor tissue in lung cancer. RNA was extracted from bulk tissue without any cell sorting. TCRbeta libraries were built with three rounds of nested PCR, modified from ARM-PCR. TCRdb reprocessed the multiplex PCR reads via MiXCR and lists one record per CDR3 protein. The sample holds about 78,000 distinct CDR3 sequences; 80% to 85% are singletons and the top ten take approximately 12%. The sample comprised lung tumor tissue. The receptors come from a woman aged 45 to 65 with non-small cell lung cancer.

Points on this clonotype: The conserved closing phenylalanine or tryptophan is absent in this CDR3, likely reflecting a read error. This rearrangement joins TRBV20-1 to TRBJ2-2, with 10 bases that match TRBD1. The CDR3 is made up of 16 amino acids. V gave up 8 bases and J gave up 0 bases; unmatched junction bases: 9. Germline V gives CDR1 DFQATT, CDR2 SNEGSKA (reference sequence). CDR3 coding DNA: TGCAGTACTAAATCTGGGACAGGGGCGAACACCGGGGAGCTGTTTTCT. Translated, it gives CSTKSGTGANTGELFS.

This chain joins TRBV12-3 or TRBV12-4 and TRBJ2-7; TRBD1 is a possible D gene (6 bases). V was clipped by 6 bases and J by 7 bases, with 19 bases between them. The CDR3 is made up of 14 amino acids. CDR3 DNA sequence: TGTGCCAGCAGCTGGAGACAGGCGGTAAGGGAGCAGTACTTC. Translating it yields CASSWRQAVREQYF.

Comment on this clonotype: The conserved phenylalanine or tryptophan normally closing the CDR3 is absent here, so this likely arose from a read error. Here the CDR3 reads CACTQVFGREETQYL. For the CDR3, the DNA is TGTGCCTGCACCCAAGTCTTCGGCAGGGAAGAGACCCAGTACTTA. The chain uses TRBV4-2 and TRBJ2-5; maybe TRBD1 (5 bases). The CDR3 loop spans 15 amino acids. V was shortened by 11 bases and J by 3 bases, with 22 bases between the two germline ends. Germline V gene data show CDR1 as LGHNA and CDR2 as YNFKEQ.

Details on this clonotype: The junction departs from the called germline gene at one end, perhaps through a read error. CDR3 coding DNA: TGTGCCAGCAGTCCCCTAGTTAGCATAGATAGGCAGTATTTT. Encoded protein: CASSPLVSIDRQYF. The chain employs TRBV12-3 or TRBV12-4 and TRBJ2-3, with D unresolved. This CDR3 is built from 14 residues.

On this clonotype: As the CDR3 is not closed by the conserved phenylalanine or tryptophan, this likely results from a read error. The V call is TRBV12-3 or TRBV12-4, the J call TRBJ2-3, with 9 bases matching TRBD1. CDR3 length: 16 residues. Here the CDR3 reads CTSSFKGTGSTDTQYL. CDR3 DNA: TGTACCAGCAGTTTTAAGGGGACAGGGAGCACAGATACGCAGTATTTA.

In the case of this clonotype: A read error may account for a junction end that differs from germline. The chain couples TRBV6-2 or TRBV6-3 to TRBJ2-7; a possible D gene is TRBD1 (6 bases). This CDR3 region has 15 residues. Looked up from germline, CDR1 is MNHEY and CDR2 is SVGEGT. The CDR3 DNA reads TGTGCCATCAGTTCCTACGAACAGGGTGGAAACGAGCAGTACTTC. Translated, it gives CAISSYEQGGNEQYF.

This clonotype was counted once. The junction departs from the called germline gene at one end, perhaps through a read error. This chain joins TRBV11-3 and TRBJ2-1; 8 nucleotides agree with TRBD2. The length of the CDR3 is 17 residues. Germline loops: CDR1 SGHNT, CDR2 YENEEA. The CDR3 spells CASSFSGTASSYNEQLF. The CDR3 coding sequence is TGTGCCAGCAGCTTTAGCGGGACGGCCAGCTCCTACAATGAGCAACTCTTC. Drawing the rest from reference TRBV11-3 and TRBJ2-1, the complete variable domain is EAGVVQSPRYKIIEKKQPVAFWCNPISGHNTLYWYLQNLGQGPELLIRYENEEAVDDSQLPKDRFSAERLKGVDSTLKIQPAELGDSAVYLCASSFSGTASSYNEQLFGPGTRLTVL.

The CDR3 nucleotides are TGTGCCAGCAGCTTAGCTCTGGCCTCTGGGGCCAACGTCCTGACTTTC. This translates into CASSLALASGANVLTF. The rearrangement joins TRBV7-9 to TRBJ2-6; D uncertain. Per the germline V gene, CDR1 is SEHNR and CDR2 is FQNEAQ (reference sequence). The CDR3 is 16 residues long. The V end was cut by 0 bases, the J end by 0 bases, with 6 bases between.

Details on this clonotype: Mismatch with germline at one junction end may stem from a read error. This chain connects TRBV6-2 or TRBV6-3 to TRBJ1-5; D call uncertain. In germline, CDR1 is MNHEY, CDR2 SVGEGT. The CDR3 length is 13 residues. This CDR3 reads CAINWVPNQPQHF. The CDR3 DNA is TGTGCCATCAATTGGGTACCGAATCAACCCCAGCATTTT.

The gene calls are TRBV20-1 and TRBJ2-1, with a weak D call TRBD2 (6 bases). Trimming took 8 bases from V and 6 from J, leaving 35 bases between them. Germline V gives CDR1 DFQATT, CDR2 SNEGSKA (reference sequence). The CDR3 covers 19 residues. The chain's CDR3 is CSTTWNSASESVSRNEQFF. The CDR3, as DNA: TGCAGTACTACTTGGAACTCGGCTAGCGAGAGCGTGTCTCGCAATGAGCAGTTCTTC.

For this clonotype: Germline and junction disagree at one end, which may indicate a read error. CDR3 sequence: CSTRCGSNSNQPQDF. The CDR3 coding sequence is TGCAGTACTAGATGCGGCTCGAATAGCAATCAGCCCCAGGATTTT. The chain links TRBV20-1 to TRBJ1-5; D is uncertain. Germline V lookup: CDR1 DFQATT, CDR2 SNEGSKA (reference sequence). The CDR3 spans 15 residues.

The count of this clonotype is one. Relative to the germline gene, one junction end is altered; a read error may explain this. This chain connects TRBV20-1 to TRBJ2-1; tentative D call: TRBD2 (5 bases). The V gene's germline CDR1 is DFQATT and CDR2 SNEGSKA (reference sequence). The CDR3 runs to 14 residues. CDR3 residues: CSASFEGDYNKQFF. The CDR3 DNA is TGCAGTGCTAGCTTCGAGGGAGACTACAATAAGCAGTTCTTC.

The sample holds many counts of this clonotype. This chain connects TRBV10-3 to TRBJ1-6, with TRBD1 as a possible D gene (5 bases). The CDR3 runs 16 residues. V gave up 0 bases and J gave up 5 bases, with 11 bases separating them. Germline CDR1 reads ENHRY; CDR2 reads SYGVKD. The DNA for the CDR3 is TGTGCCATCAGTGAGTCGTTGGGGACCGATAATTCACCCCTCCACTTT. This translates into CAISESLGTDNSPLHF.

Points on this clonotype: One end of the junction does not line up with germline, which may come from a read error. The chain joins TRBV4-2 to TRBJ2-1; D unresolved. The CDR3 sequence is 12 residues long. Germline lookup yields CDR1 LGHNA and CDR2 YNFKEQ. CDR3 nucleotides: TGTGCCTGCAGCCAAGAGTACGGAGAGCAGATCTTC. As protein: CACSQEYGEQIF.

With respect to this clonotype: This could be a read error, since a much larger clone is one nucleotide away. V usage is TRBV4-2 and J usage is TRBJ2-7, with D perhaps TRBD1 (5 bases). Germline V CDR1 and CDR2: LGHNA, YNFKEQ. The ends were cut back, 8 bases at V and 3 bases at J, with 14 bases in the middle. CDR3 length: 13 amino acids. The CDR3: CASVPEQDYEQYF. For the CDR3, the DNA is TGTGCCAGCGTACCTGAACAGGACTACGAGCAGTACTTC.

The rearrangement uses TRBV29-1 and TRBJ2-2; D is perhaps TRBD2 (5 bases). Germline CDR1 is SQVTM and CDR2 is ANQGSEA. This CDR3 has 12 amino acids. The CDR3 DNA is TGCAGGGCTGGGAGGAACACCGGGGAGCTGTTTTTT. It codes for CRAGRNTGELFF.

As regards this clonotype: The missing conserved phenylalanine or tryptophan at the end of this CDR3 makes a read error likely. The V gene is TRBV4-3, the J gene TRBJ2-7, with TRBD2 identical over 13 bases. V lost 4 bases and J lost 7; bases outside the gene matches: 10. Germline V gives CDR1 LGHNA, CDR2 YSLEER. This CDR3 has 16 residues. CDR3 bases: TGCGCCAGCAGCCCCAGACTAGCGGGAGGCATTGGGGAGCAGTACTTG. This codes for CASSPRLAGGIGEQYL.